This TCR beta chain was sequenced in a study of T cells in Graves' hyperthyroidism and ophthalmopathy. TCR beta CDR3 regions were amplified from RNA. The HTBI primer set served for first-round RT-PCR of the TCR CDR3. TCRdb re-called the multiplex PCR reads through MiXCR, storing one row per CDR3 protein. The sample holds 800,000 or so distinct CDR3 sequences; 38% are singletons and the top ten take around 10%. This CDR3 is built from 14 residues. Trimming at V came to 3 bases and at J to 6 bases, leaving 7 bases not matched to a gene. Germline CDR1 and CDR2: SGHRS and YFSETQ. This clonotype was detected a few times.

The rearrangement uses TRBV5-1 and TRBJ2-7; the match to TRBD2 covers 9 bases. The sequence was collected from a man aged 18 to 30 with Graves' hyperthyroidism. Material for sequencing was blood. CDR3 residues: CASSWMVAGAEQYF. The CDR3 DNA reads as TGCGCCAGCAGCTGGATGGTAGCGGGAGCCGAGCAGTACTTC. Full variable domain (rest looked up from reference TRBV5-1 and TRBJ2-7): KAGVTQTPRYLIKTRGQQVTLSCSPISGHRSVSWYQQTPGQGLQFLFEYFSETQRNKGNFPGRFSGRQFSNSRSEMNVSTLELGDSALYLCASSWMVAGAEQYFGPGTRLTVT.